The clone carrying this T cell receptor (beta chain) has just a few counts. This entry belongs to a study of blood T cell repertoires in COVID-19. For the study at large: There were acute and convalescent COVID-19 samples, and they came from the United States, Italy and Spain. T cells, B-cell-depleted T cells, or PBMCs supplied cDNA or gDNA.

This CDR3 spans 15 amino acids. Trimming left V 5 bases short and J 1 base short, with 13 bases between. In germline, CDR1 is SGHTA, CDR2 FQGNSA. Original data processing: Estimated nucleated cell counts came from reference gene primer amplification. Generated by immunoSEQ multiplex PCR, the TCRdb table keeps only in-frame clones and is missing some. That table gives V, J and clone size, and the DNA gave D and trimming. The sample lists about 110,000 clones, around 64% occurring once. Source material: peripheral blood. The V gene is TRBV7-2, the J gene TRBJ2-3, with a tentative D call TRBD2 (6 bases). The receptor was isolated from a human donor with acute or convalescent COVID-19. The donor label of this sample is uncertain. CDR3 sequence reads: CASSVGGVRTDTQYF. CDR3 coding DNA: TGTGCCAGCAGCGTGGGGGGTGTTCGCACAGATACGCAGTATTTT.